This TCR beta chain originates from a study of blood T cell repertoires in COVID-19 (dated by TCRdb to 2018 to 2021). At the level of the whole study: Samples from collaborators originated in the United States, Italy and Spain and spanned both the acute and convalescent phases of COVID-19. The prospective study material was composed of cDNA or gDNA derived from T cells, B-cell-depleted T cells, or PBMCs. Deeply sampled blood TCRbeta repertoires from subjects exposed to, actively infected with, or recovered from COVID-19 were included in the dataset. The repertoires were released in a freely available public database meant as a resource for research on the immune response to SARS-CoV-2. Samples came from the ongoing ImmuneRACE study (first 160 participants) plus 1,254 subjects from 6 global collaborators. Nearly every sample came with metadata listing a de-identified subject ID, COVID-19 status, age in years and sex. Where available, HLA class I and class II types were taken from metadata supplied by the sample provider and were not determined by assay-based typing.

The CDR3 sequence holds 16 residues, the cysteine and phenylalanine included. Left in the record is the CDR3 DNA by itself, 48 bases read in frame from the first base. CDR1 SEHNR and CDR2 FQNEAQ were looked up in the germline V gene (reference sequence). Clipping removes 6 bases from V and 4 bases from J, with 13 as the unmatched junction base count. TCRbeta CDR3 regions were amplified from genomic DNA by means of the immunoSEQ Assay, a bias-controlled multiplex PCR. For the original study's pipeline: Nucleated cell counts per sample were estimated from amplification of reference gene primers within the assay. Sequence reads were collapsed and filtered to measure the absolute abundance of every unique TCRbeta CDR3 rearrangement. For each sample, productive Simpson clonality was calculated by taking the square root of Simpson's diversity index across productive rearrangements. TCRdb re-hosts the immuneACCESS table, in-frame sequences only. Its copies lack some clones; in the studies checked, an unresolved V gene accounts for under half of them, and the cause for the rest is not known. V and J calls and clone size follow that table, whereas D and trimming were derived from the DNA. This sample has roughly 70,000 clones in its table, and around 93% of those were observed once. The ten largest clonotypes hold approximately 4.8% of the sample.

This clone was picked up a small number of times. What this receptor recognizes is not known. Base qualities are not recorded, but no much larger clone differs from it by a single base. Study-level results and caveats: Clinical and demographic metadata were provided uncurated, with the amount varying by source and participant.

The collaborating institutions used their own protocols to collect whole blood in K2EDTA tubes. For TCRbeta analysis, collaborators shipped samples in one of three forms: frozen whole blood, isolated PBMCs, or DNA extracted from either of those sample types. The sample taken for sequencing was peripheral blood. The TCR comes from a woman aged 55-70 years with active COVID-19. The V gene is TRBV7-9 and the J gene is TRBJ2-3, and 7 junction bases match TRBD2. The DNA is as follows: TGTGCCAGCAGTCTTCTGGGAGGGGCTAAGGCAGATACGCAGTATTTT. Its protein is CASSLLGGAKADTQYF.